The rows below give T cell receptor beta chains drawn from one sample of a study of T-cell reconstitution after alpha-beta-depleted transplantation in children. TCRdb reprocessed the PCR reads via MiXCR and lists one record per CDR3 protein. The table includes roughly 190,000 distinct CDR3 sequences, roughly 15% detected once. The specimen was PBMCs from the stem cell graft donor, collected from the stem cell graft. These TCRs come from a human donor who donated a stem cell graft to a child with acute lymphoblastic leukemia. Both conserved end residues are part of each CDR3. A D gene is named only where the DNA matches it firmly. Only some rows state a clone size, as once, few, many or a class for expanded clones.

cdr3_nt: TGCGCCAGCAAGAATCTAGCGGGAGCAGATACGCAGTATTTT; cdr3_aa: CASKNLAGADTQYF; clone_size: many; j_call: TRBJ2-3; d_call: TRBD2; v_call: TRBV5-1
cdr3_nt: TGTGCCAGCAGGGGAACACAGGGAGGCAATCAGCCCCAGCATTTT; cdr3_aa: CASRGTQGGNQPQHF; clone_size: many; j_call: TRBJ1-5; d_call: -; v_call: TRBV6-1
cdr3_nt: TGTGCCAGCAGTGAAGCGCGACCCCGAGGGTACTTC; cdr3_aa: CASSEARPRGYF; clone_size: -; j_call: TRBJ2-5; d_call: -; v_call: TRBV2
cdr3_nt: TGTGCCACCAGCAGAGATCGCGGTAGCGGGAGATCACGAGAGACCCAGTACTTC; cdr3_aa: CATSRDRGSGRSRETQYF; clone_size: many; j_call: TRBJ2-5; d_call: TRBD2; v_call: TRBV15
cdr3_nt: TGTGCCAGCACCCTGGGACTAGCGGGAGGACAAGGGGAGCAGTTCTTC; cdr3_aa: CASTLGLAGGQGEQFF; clone_size: many; j_call: TRBJ2-1; d_call: TRBD2; v_call: TRBV5-4
cdr3_nt: TGCGCCAGCAGCCCCCCAGGGAGGACGTATTACAATGAGCAGTTCTTC; cdr3_aa: CASSPPGRTYYNEQFF; clone_size: many; j_call: TRBJ2-1; d_call: -; v_call: TRBV4-1
cdr3_nt: TGTGCCAGCAGCTTCCTTGGACAGGGAAAAGGTGGCTACACCTTC; cdr3_aa: CASSFLGQGKGGYTF; clone_size: many; j_call: TRBJ1-2; d_call: TRBD1; v_call: TRBV11-3
cdr3_nt: TGTGCCAGCAGTTCCCCGGGAATTCCCTACGAGCAGTACTTC; cdr3_aa: CASSSPGIPYEQYF; clone_size: -; j_call: TRBJ2-7; d_call: -; v_call: TRBV12-3/TRBV12-4
cdr3_nt: TGTGCCAGTAGTGCCCGACAGGGTGGCAATTCACCCCTCCACTTT; cdr3_aa: CASSARQGGNSPLHF; clone_size: -; j_call: TRBJ1-6; d_call: TRBD1; v_call: TRBV19
cdr3_nt: TGCGCCAGCAGCTTGGGACTAGCGGAGTCCTACGAGCAGTACTTC; cdr3_aa: CASSLGLAESYEQYF; clone_size: many; j_call: TRBJ2-7; d_call: TRBD2; v_call: TRBV5-1
cdr3_nt: TGTGCCAGCAGTTACTCGGCCGGGGGCCTCAATCAGCCCCAGCATTTT; cdr3_aa: CASSYSAGGLNQPQHF; clone_size: -; j_call: TRBJ1-5; d_call: -; v_call: TRBV6-5
cdr3_nt: TGCAGTGCTAGAGATCCTCAGGGGTCTGGTGGCTACACCTTC; cdr3_aa: CSARDPQGSGGYTF; clone_size: many; j_call: TRBJ1-2; d_call: -; v_call: TRBV20-1
cdr3_nt: TGCGCCAGCAGCGAGCGGGAGGGCCGTGGCACCGGGGAGCTGTTTTTT; cdr3_aa: CASSEREGRGTGELFF; clone_size: many; j_call: TRBJ2-2; d_call: TRBD2; v_call: TRBV5-1
cdr3_nt: TGCAGCGTTGAAGATCAGTCCCGAGATACGCAGTATTTT; cdr3_aa: CSVEDQSRDTQYF; clone_size: many; j_call: TRBJ2-3; d_call: -; v_call: TRBV29-1
cdr3_nt: TGTGCCAGCAGCTTACGTGCGGGGACTGAAGCTTTCTTT; cdr3_aa: CASSLRAGTEAFF; clone_size: few; j_call: TRBJ1-1; d_call: -; v_call: TRBV7-2
cdr3_nt: TGTGCCAGCAGCCCAACCGGGGGGCGTATTTCCTACGAGCAGTACTTC; cdr3_aa: CASSPTGGRISYEQYF; clone_size: many; j_call: TRBJ2-7; d_call: -; v_call: TRBV12-3/TRBV12-4
cdr3_nt: TGTGCCAGCAGCCCCCGGACGCAGGACAGCACAGATACGCAGTATTTT; cdr3_aa: CASSPRTQDSTDTQYF; clone_size: many; j_call: TRBJ2-3; d_call: -; v_call: TRBV7-9
cdr3_nt: TGTGCCAGCAGCCAAGAAGGGCGCGGGAGGAGCAAAGAGACCCAGTACTTC; cdr3_aa: CASSQEGRGRSKETQYF; clone_size: few; j_call: TRBJ2-5; d_call: TRBD2; v_call: TRBV14
cdr3_nt: TGTGCCAGCAGTTTCCAACCCGGGGAGACCCAGTACTTC; cdr3_aa: CASSFQPGETQYF; clone_size: many; j_call: TRBJ2-5; d_call: -; v_call: TRBV12-3/TRBV12-4
cdr3_nt: TGTGCCAGCAGCTCCCAGGGCATCGGGAGCTCCTACGAGCAGTACTTC; cdr3_aa: CASSSQGIGSSYEQYF; clone_size: many; j_call: TRBJ2-7; d_call: -; v_call: TRBV11-2
cdr3_nt: TGCAGCGTTGTATCTCGACGGGCCCTAACCTACGAGCAGTACTTC; cdr3_aa: CSVVSRRALTYEQYF; clone_size: many; j_call: TRBJ2-7; d_call: -; v_call: TRBV29-1
cdr3_nt: TGCAGTGCCAGACTAGCGGGAGCAGACAATGAGCAGTTCTTC; cdr3_aa: CSARLAGADNEQFF; clone_size: few; j_call: TRBJ2-1; d_call: TRBD2; v_call: TRBV20-1
cdr3_nt: TGTGCCAGCAGCCCCGGGACAGGGTTTAGTTCTGTCGATGAGCAGTTCTTC; cdr3_aa: CASSPGTGFSSVDEQFF; clone_size: -; j_call: TRBJ2-1; d_call: TRBD1; v_call: TRBV7-9
cdr3_nt: TGTGCCATCAGTGAGTCACTGGGAGAGCAGTACTTC; cdr3_aa: CAISESLGEQYF; clone_size: many; j_call: TRBJ2-7; d_call: -; v_call: TRBV10-3
cdr3_nt: TGTGCCAGCAGCTTACTAGCGGATCCGACCTACGAGCAGTACTTC; cdr3_aa: CASSLLADPTYEQYF; clone_size: -; j_call: TRBJ2-7; d_call: TRBD2; v_call: TRBV7-8
cdr3_nt: TGCAGTGCTCGTGACTACAATAGCACAGATACGCAGTATTTT; cdr3_aa: CSARDYNSTDTQYF; clone_size: many; j_call: TRBJ2-3; d_call: -; v_call: TRBV20-1
cdr3_nt: TGTGCCAGCAGGGGCGCCGGCGGGGAGCTGTTTTTT; cdr3_aa: CASRGAGGELFF; clone_size: few; j_call: TRBJ2-2; d_call: -; v_call: TRBV2
cdr3_nt: TGCAGTGCTAGAGGGGGACTAGCGGGTCAAAACGAGCAGTACTTC; cdr3_aa: CSARGGLAGQNEQYF; clone_size: -; j_call: TRBJ2-7; d_call: TRBD2; v_call: TRBV20-1
cdr3_nt: TGCAGCCTTGGCCCCACAGATACGCAGTATTTT; cdr3_aa: CSLGPTDTQYF; clone_size: many; j_call: TRBJ2-3; d_call: -; v_call: TRBV29-1
cdr3_nt: TGTGCCAGCAGCCCCGCCCTCGGACAGGGGGCGAGGACAGATACGCAGTATTTT; cdr3_aa: CASSPALGQGARTDTQYF; clone_size: few; j_call: TRBJ2-3; d_call: TRBD1; v_call: TRBV12-3/TRBV12-4
cdr3_nt: TGCGCCAGCAGCCCGACAGATTCTTCGCGCTACGAGCAGTACTTC; cdr3_aa: CASSPTDSSRYEQYF; clone_size: many; j_call: TRBJ2-7; d_call: -; v_call: TRBV5-1
cdr3_nt: TGTGCCAGCAGCCACGGACAGGGAGTTGAAAAACTGTTTTTT; cdr3_aa: CASSHGQGVEKLFF; clone_size: many; j_call: TRBJ1-4; d_call: TRBD1; v_call: TRBV12-3/TRBV12-4
cdr3_nt: TGTGCCAGCAGCAAAGAGTTTATCAGCGGGAGCACAGATACGCAGTATTTT; cdr3_aa: CASSKEFISGSTDTQYF; clone_size: -; j_call: TRBJ2-3; d_call: -; v_call: TRBV11-2
cdr3_nt: TGTGCCTGGAGTGTTTCAGCAGATACGCAGTATTTT; cdr3_aa: CAWSVSADTQYF; clone_size: -; j_call: TRBJ2-3; d_call: -; v_call: TRBV30
cdr3_nt: TGTGCCAGCAGCCGAACAGGGTTTAATGAAAAACTGTTTTTT; cdr3_aa: CASSRTGFNEKLFF; clone_size: many; j_call: TRBJ1-4; d_call: -; v_call: TRBV7-8
cdr3_nt: TGCGCCAGCAGCTTGGACTCTCGAAACAGGGGTGTTTCAGATACGCAGTATTTT; cdr3_aa: CASSLDSRNRGVSDTQYF; clone_size: many; j_call: TRBJ2-3; d_call: TRBD1; v_call: TRBV5-1